Shown below are 31 T cell receptor beta chains from a single sample sequenced in a study of cytomegalovirus exposure and HLA in healthy donors (dated by TCRdb to about 2017). Library construction relied on the immunoSEQ multiplex PCR assay. For the multiplex PCR, a mixture combining 60 forward primers for TCR Vbeta segments and 13 reverse primers for TCR Jbeta segments was used. Sourced from immuneACCESS, this table was stored by TCRdb with only in-frame sequences that have V and J called. A share of the clones is absent; for the studies checked, an unresolved V gene accounts for under half, and the remainder has no known explanation. In this sample the table shows more than 95,000 clones, about 76% of which occur a single time. The top ten clonotypes cover 13% of the sample. The sequenced sample consisted of PBMCs. The receptors were sampled from an older woman in good health and CMV-seropositive.

The rearrangement uses TRBV4-3 and TRBJ1-1; D gene uncertain. Looked up from germline, CDR1 is LGHNA and CDR2 is YSLEER. CDR3 size: 13 residues. V dropped 3 bases and J dropped 1 base, with 6 bases sitting between them. In DNA form, the CDR3 reads TGCGCCAGCAGCCAGGGAGGGAACACTGAAGCTTTCTTT. Translating gives CASSQGGNTEAFF.

This chain joins TRBV29-1 and TRBJ2-5; perhaps TRBD1 as D (6 bases). V lost 3 bases and J 5 bases, leaving 22 bases between the germline ends. The CDR3 is 16 amino acids. Germline V CDR1 and CDR2: SQVTM, ANQGSEA. The CDR3 DNA is TGCAGCGTTGAGCAACAGGACAGAGCTCTTAAGGAGACCCAGTACTTC. It yields the protein CSVEQQDRALKETQYF.

The rearrangement uses TRBV4-3 and TRBJ1-2; D gene unclear. CDR1 LGHNA and CDR2 YSLEER come from the germline V gene. This CDR3 is built from 15 residues. Trimming pared 0 bases from V and 4 bases from J, leaving 12 bases between. The DNA of the CDR3 is TGCGCCAGCAGCCAAGATGGGAGGGTTTCCTATGGCTACACCTTC. Its protein is CASSQDGRVSYGYTF.

The chain combines TRBV18 with TRBJ2-5; D not certain. V was clipped by 3 bases and J by 5 bases, with 13 bases between them. Germline CDR1 is KGHSH and CDR2 is LQKENI. The CDR3 loop spans 14 amino acids. The CDR3 coding sequence is TGTGCCAGCTCACCGAGTCGCCCTGTGGAGACCCAGTACTTC. This sequence encodes CASSPSRPVETQYF.

This chain uses TRBV6-5 with TRBJ2-7; the match to TRBD1 covers 8 bases. The V and J ends lost 6 bases and 1 base, in that order; junction bases with no gene match: 5. The CDR3 loop spans 14 amino acids. Germline V lookup: CDR1 MNHEY, CDR2 SVGAGI. This chain's CDR3 is CASRFGQGSYEQYF. Here the CDR3 DNA reads TGTGCCAGCAGATTCGGACAGGGATCCTACGAGCAGTACTTC.

The genes are TRBV15 and TRBJ1-4; 9 bases align to TRBD1. Trimming removed 8 bases from V and 5 bases from J; junction bases left unmatched: 9. This CDR3 spans 15 amino acids. Germline CDR1 is LNHNV and CDR2 is YYDKDF (reference sequence). The CDR3 nucleotides read TGTGCCACCGCAACGGACAGGGGTGGAAATGAAAAACTGTTTTTT. It is translated as CATATDRGGNEKLFF. The full variable domain, with the rest looked up from reference TRBV15 and TRBJ1-4, is DAMVIQNPRYQVTQFGKPVTLSCSQTLNHNVMYWYQQKSSQAPKLLFHYYDKDFNNEADTPDNFQSRRPNTSFCFLDIRSPGLGDTAMYLCATATDRGGNEKLFFGSGTQLSVL.

This chain connects TRBV7-2 to TRBJ1-1; D gene unclear. V shed 5 bases and J shed 3 bases, with 16 bases lying between them. Germline-derived CDR1 and CDR2 are SGHTA and FQGNSA. The CDR3 spans 15 residues. The CDR3 protein is CASSLRAAGYTEAFF. In nucleotides, the CDR3 is TGTGCCAGCAGCCTTCGGGCAGCGGGTTACACTGAAGCTTTCTTT.

The rearrangement joins TRBV2 to TRBJ1-5; a weak D match, TRBD1 (6 bases). Trimming removed 6 bases from V and 7 bases from J, with 16 bases in between. CDR3 length: 14 residues. From germline, CDR1 is SNHLY and CDR2 FYNNEI. Written as DNA, the CDR3 is TGTGCCAGCAGCCCCGGGACAAACATCCAGCCCCAGCATTTT. Its protein product is CASSPGTNIQPQHF.

This chain uses TRBV5-5 with TRBJ2-5, with D maybe TRBD1 (6 bases). The CDR3 consists of 14 residues. Trimming stripped 4 bases from V and 3 bases from J, with 13 bases between. Germline V gene data show CDR1 as SGHKS and CDR2 as YYEKEE (reference sequence). The DNA of the CDR3 is TGTGCCAGCAGCCCACAGGGAATGAAAGAGACCCAGTACTTC. It translates to CASSPQGMKETQYF. Combining the CDR3 with reference TRBV5-5 and TRBJ2-5 gives the whole variable domain DAGVTQSPTHLIKTRGQQVTLRCSPISGHKSVSWYQQVLGQGPQFIFQYYEKEERGRGNFPDRFSARQFPNYSSELNVNALLLGDSALYLCASSPQGMKETQYFGPGTRLLVL.

The chain employs TRBV15 and TRBJ1-1, with D tentatively TRBD1 (5 bases). Germline CDR1 reads LNHNV; CDR2 reads YYDKDF (reference sequence). The CDR3 length is 16 residues. Trimming shortened V by 0 bases and J by 10 bases, and 21 bases separated the two germline ends. The CDR3 loop is CATSRERSGGWEVAFF. CDR3 DNA sequence: TGTGCCACCAGCAGAGAACGATCGGGGGGATGGGAAGTAGCTTTCTTT.

The gene calls are TRBV2 and TRBJ1-6; 12 nucleotides line up with TRBD1. Germline lookup yields CDR1 SNHLY and CDR2 FYNNEI. V trimming: 7 bases; J trimming: 9 bases; junction bases outside the gene matches: 13. There are 17 residues in the CDR3. CDR3 protein: CASTREGQGAVGSPLHF. For the CDR3, the DNA is TGTGCCAGCACCCGAGAGGGACAGGGGGCCGTAGGTTCACCCCTCCACTTT.

The chain joins TRBV7-9 to TRBJ2-6; D is undetermined. The ends were cut back, 4 bases at V and 2 bases at J, with 9 bases in the middle. Per germline, CDR1 SEHNR and CDR2 FQNEAQ (reference sequence). CDR3 length: 15 residues. As DNA, the CDR3 is TGTGCCAGCAGCTCGACTTCAGCTGGGGCCAACGTCCTGACTTTC. Its protein is CASSSTSAGANVLTF.

This chain uses TRBV7-9 with TRBJ2-7; 9 bases line up with TRBD2. The CDR3 is 18 residues long. The germline V gene encodes CDR1 SEHNR and CDR2 FQNEAQ (reference sequence). J was trimmed by 3 bases and V by 4 bases; bases with no gene match: 16. CDR3 DNA: TGTGCCAGCAGCTCTCCACGGACTGGCGGGGGGGCCTTCTACGAGCAGTACTTC. Translation: CASSSPRTGGGAFYEQYF.

CDR3 loop: CASKGGGGKNIQYF. The CDR3 DNA reads TGTGCCAGCAAGGGTGGGGGGGGCAAAAACATTCAGTACTTC. The chain joins TRBV6-6 to TRBJ2-4; 7 nucleotides line up with TRBD2. This CDR3 is built from 14 residues. Germline CDR1 reads MNHNY; CDR2 reads SVGAGI (reference sequence). With V trimmed by 7 bases and J by 3 bases, 6 bases remained unmatched.

A few counts support this clone. CDR3 amino acids: CASSIAGGVQETQYF. For the CDR3, the DNA is TGTGCCAGCAGCATAGCGGGGGGGGTCCAAGAGACCCAGTACTTC. The chain employs TRBV4-2 and TRBJ2-5; 11 nucleotides line up with TRBD2. With 5 bases clipped from V and 1 base from J, the junction kept 3 bases outside the gene matches. CDR3 size: 15 residues. The germline V gene encodes CDR1 LGHNA and CDR2 YNFKEQ.

The J gene is TRBJ1-5, the V gene TRBV19; TRBD1 matches at 7 bases. Germline V gene data show CDR1 as LNHDA and CDR2 as SQIVND (reference sequence). With V trimmed by 6 bases and J by 2 bases, 7 bases remained unmatched. The CDR3 runs 15 residues. In nucleotides, the CDR3 is TGTGCCAGTAGCCATGACAGGGCGGGCAATCAGCCCCAGCATTTT. Amino acid sequence: CASSHDRAGNQPQHF.

This clone was counted between two and nine times. The CDR3 sequence: CASSLDATSGNAFF. The CDR3 DNA is TGCGCCAGCAGCTTGGATGCGACTAGCGGGAATGCTTTCTTT. The rearrangement joins TRBV5-1 to TRBJ1-1; D gene ambiguous. CDR3 length: 14 amino acids. Trimming stripped 0 bases from V and 11 bases from J, with 17 bases between. Germline V gene lookup returns CDR1 SGHRS and CDR2 YFSETQ.

The gene calls are TRBV11-3 and TRBJ2-1, with D possibly TRBD2 on 5 matching bases. Germline CDR1 reads SGHNT; CDR2 reads YENEEA. The CDR3 runs to 13 residues. Trimming took off 1 base at V and 10 bases at J, with 11 bases between the two ends. The CDR3 loop reads CASSLGPSWEQFF. The CDR3 DNA is TGTGCCAGCAGCTTAGGTCCTAGCTGGGAGCAGTTCTTC.

This clone was detected only a few times. CDR3 coding DNA: TGTGCCAGCAGCGTAGATGACCGCCCAGGGGCAGATACGCAGTATTTT. Translated, it gives CASSVDDRPGADTQYF. This rearrangement joins TRBV9 to TRBJ2-3, with D maybe TRBD1 (6 bases). This CDR3 region has 16 residues. The ends were cut back, 0 bases at V and 4 bases at J, with 15 bases in the middle. Germline CDR1 is SGDLS and CDR2 is YYNGEE.

The chain's CDR3 is CASSKGGDPYEQYF. The CDR3 bases are TGTGCCAGCAGCAAGGGGGGGGATCCCTACGAGCAGTACTTC. The chain uses TRBV21-1 and TRBJ2-7; the D call in the table, TRBD2, was not verified against the DNA. TRBV21-1 is listed as a pseudogene. The CDR3 totals 14 residues.

J is TRBJ2-3 and V is TRBV18; 8 nucleotides align to TRBD2. J lost 8 bases, V lost 0 bases, and 4 bases had no gene match. The CDR3 extends over 14 amino acids. CDR1 and CDR2 from the germline V gene are KGHSH and LQKENI. In DNA, the CDR3 is TGTGCCAGCTCACCACCTGCTCGGGAGGGTACGCAGTATTTT. Its translation: CASSPPAREGTQYF.

The chain uses TRBV18 and TRBJ1-1; the match to TRBD1 covers 7 bases. The CDR3 covers 14 residues. Per the germline V gene, CDR1 is KGHSH and CDR2 is LQKENI. The trim removed 4 bases at V and 8 bases at J, leaving 10 bases unmatched. The CDR3: CASSLRETRGEAFF. In DNA form, the CDR3 reads TGTGCCAGCTCACTCCGGGAAACCAGGGGGGAAGCTTTCTTT.

This clone was found once. An end of the junction does not agree with germline; a read error may underlie this. The gene calls are TRBV5-4 and TRBJ1-3; 8 positions match TRBD1. This CDR3 spans 16 amino acids. CDR1 is SGHNT and CDR2 is YYREEE in the germline V gene (reference sequence). The CDR3, as DNA: TGTGCTAGCAGCTGGGGACAGGCGTCATCTGGAAACACCATATATTTT. It specifies CASSWGQASSGNTIYF.

The chain has TRBV5-6 and TRBJ2-7; a weak D match, TRBD2 (5 bases). CDR1 is SGHDT, CDR2 YYEEEE, per germline. Trimming pared 7 bases from V and 7 bases from J, leaving 12 bases between. The CDR3 totals 11 residues. The CDR3 sequence: CASSISGEQYF. Written as DNA, the CDR3 is TGTGCCAGCTCGATCTCGGGAGAGCAGTACTTC.

This clone showed up just a few times. The chain uses TRBV25-1 and TRBJ1-6; TRBD1 agrees at 9 bases. The V gene end was trimmed by 5 bases and the J gene end by 9 bases; junction bases not matched to a gene: 8. CDR1 and CDR2 from the germline V gene are MGHDK and SYGVNS. The CDR3 is 15 amino acids. CDR3 in DNA: TGTGCCAGCAGTACCACAGGGGGCAACGGTTCACCCCTCCACTTT. It translates to CASSTTGGNGSPLHF.

The CDR3: CAWSVEGNTEAFF. The CDR3 bases are TGTGCCTGGAGTGTAGAGGGGAACACTGAAGCTTTCTTT. V usage is TRBV30 and J usage is TRBJ1-1, with D unresolved. V was clipped by 0 bases and J by 1 base, with 6 bases between them. Germline CDR1 is GTSNPN and CDR2 is SVGIG (reference sequence). This CDR3 has 13 residues.

This clone has a single count. The chain employs TRBV18 and TRBJ1-1; no reliable D call. The germline V gene has CDR1 KGHSH and CDR2 LQKENI. The CDR3 runs to 13 residues. V was clipped by 1 base and J by 3 bases, with 6 bases between them. The CDR3 loop reads CASSPRPDTEAFF. In DNA form, the CDR3 reads TGTGCCAGCTCACCACGGCCAGACACTGAAGCTTTCTTT.

The count of this clone is one. The rearrangement uses TRBV30 and TRBJ2-5; D might be TRBD2 (6 bases). The CDR3 length is 15 residues. From germline, CDR1 is GTSNPN and CDR2 SVGIG (reference sequence). The V end lost 2 bases, the J end lost 2 bases, and 15 bases lay between the germline ends. Here the CDR3 reads CAWSPGGTVQETQYF. The DNA for the CDR3 is TGTGCCTGGAGTCCAGGCGGGACTGTTCAAGAGACCCAGTACTTC.

The chain recombines TRBV7-9 with TRBJ2-5; 9 bases align to TRBD2. J gave up 3 bases and V 5 bases, and 13 bases lay outside the gene matches. This CDR3 is built from 17 residues. From germline, CDR1 is SEHNR and CDR2 FQNEAQ (reference sequence). CDR3 bases: TGTGCCAGCAGCATCGAGGGGATAGCGGGAGTTAAAGAGACCCAGTACTTC. It yields the protein CASSIEGIAGVKETQYF.

This chain joins TRBV6-5 and TRBJ1-2; D is unclear. From germline, CDR1 is MNHEY and CDR2 SVGAGI. This CDR3 is built from 13 residues. The ends were cut back, 4 bases at V and 4 bases at J, with 10 bases in the middle. The CDR3: CASSFRQLYGYTF. CDR3 bases: TGTGCCAGCAGTTTTAGACAACTCTATGGCTACACCTTC.

On this clone: Other DNA sequences in the same sample also yield this CDR3. This sequence joins TRBV6-6 and TRBJ1-3; D possibly corresponds to TRBD1 (6 bases). V was clipped by 0 bases and J by 3 bases, with 12 bases between them. CDR3 length equals 16 residues. Germline-derived CDR1 and CDR2 are MNHNY and SVGAGI (reference sequence). The CDR3: CASSYSDSPYGNTIYF. The CDR3 nucleotides read TGTGCCAGCAGTTACTCGGACAGCCCCTATGGAAACACCATATATTTT.